The rows below give T cell receptor beta chains drawn from one sample of a study of CD8+ T cells in alopecia areata. The assay was immunoSEQ multiplex PCR, and TCRdb's table has in-frame clones only and misses some. The sample carries 90,000 to 100,000 clones, around 60% recorded once. Sample: CD8+ T cells sorted from blood, taken at week 4, from a patient treated with tofacitinib. Receptor source: a human donor with alopecia areata. CDR3s include the opening cysteine and the closing phenylalanine or tryptophan. A D gene is named only where the DNA matches it firmly. A clone size is listed for some rows: how often the clone was seen (once, few, many), or a class if it is expanded.

clone_size	v_call	d_call	j_call	cdr3_aa	cdr3_nt
.	TRBV25-1	.	TRBJ1-2	CASSGVGGFDGYTF	TGTGCCAGCAGTGGGGTTGGGGGTTTCGATGGCTACACCTTC
.	TRBV5-6	.	TRBJ1-2	CASSLSPDQGYTF	TGTGCCAGCAGCTTGAGTCCAGATCAGGGCTACACCTTC
.	TRBV7-2	TRBD1	TRBJ2-3	CASSRYGTASTDTQYF	TGTGCCAGCAGCCGATACGGGACAGCCAGCACAGATACGCAGTATTTT
.	TRBV27	.	TRBJ2-5	CASSLFDSQETQYF	TGTGCCAGCAGTTTATTCGACAGCCAAGAGACCCAGTACTTC
.	TRBV2	.	TRBJ2-7	CASSEGPVSYEQYF	TGTGCCAGCAGTGAAGGGCCGGTCTCCTACGAGCAGTACTTC
.	TRBV7-2	TRBD2	TRBJ2-7	CASSSRTSGLYEQYF	TGTGCCAGCAGCTCACGGACTAGCGGGCTCTACGAGCAGTACTTC
.	TRBV9	.	TRBJ2-1	CASNASPGSTGEQFF	TGTGCCAGCAACGCCTCCCCGGGATCGACGGGTGAGCAGTTCTTC
.	TRBV28	.	TRBJ2-6	CASSAGQLSGANVLTF	TGTGCCAGCAGTGCGGGACAGTTATCTGGGGCCAACGTCCTGACTTTC
.	TRBV2	.	TRBJ2-7	CASKGTDFYEQYF	TGTGCCAGCAAAGGGACGGACTTCTACGAGCAGTACTTC
.	TRBV27	TRBD1	TRBJ2-1	CASRTRDRGQNEQFF	TGTGCCAGCAGGACCCGGGACAGGGGGCAAAATGAGCAGTTCTTC
few	TRBV19	.	TRBJ1-1	CASRGGGYTEAFF	TGTGCCAGTAGAGGGGGTGGATACACTGAAGCTTTCTTT
.	TRBV7-2	.	TRBJ2-3	CASSSPPRPDTQYF	TGTGCCAGCAGCTCCCCCCCTAGGCCAGATACGCAGTATTTT
.	TRBV9	TRBD2	TRBJ2-5	CASSDGLAGEETQYF	TGTGCCAGCAGTGACGGACTAGCGGGGGAGGAGACCCAGTACTTC
.	TRBV27	.	TRBJ2-1	CASSLMGVDEQFF	TGTGCCAGCAGCTTAATGGGGGTGGATGAGCAGTTCTTC
many	TRBV6-4	.	TRBJ2-3	CASSEEDGNTDTQYF	TGTGCCAGCAGTGAGGAGGACGGAAACACAGATACGCAGTATTTT
.	TRBV30	.	TRBJ1-2	CAWSVSATGYGYTF	TGTGCCTGGAGTGTATCCGCAACAGGTTATGGCTACACCTTC
.	TRBV5-4	TRBD1	TRBJ1-1	CASRLPGTGTEAFF	TGTGCCAGCAGACTCCCGGGGACAGGGACTGAAGCTTTCTTT
.	TRBV7-9	TRBD1	TRBJ1-1	CASSFTGGKTNTEAFF	TGTGCCAGCAGCTTTACAGGGGGGAAAACGAACACTGAAGCTTTCTTT
few	TRBV30	.	TRBJ1-1	CAWSAGTSMNTEAFF	TGTGCCTGGAGTGCAGGAACAAGCATGAACACTGAAGCTTTCTTT
.	TRBV15	.	TRBJ2-2	CATSKSPMVGTGELFF	TGTGCCACCAGCAAGAGCCCCATGGTTGGTACCGGGGAGCTGTTTTTT
.	TRBV7-9	.	TRBJ2-2	CASQGFTGELFF	TGTGCCAGTCAAGGCTTTACCGGGGAGCTGTTTTTT
.	TRBV9	.	TRBJ1-4	CASNPSGDPEKLFF	TGTGCCAGCAACCCCTCCGGGGATCCTGAAAAACTGTTTTTT
once	TRBV25-1	.	TRBJ2-5	CASREGLTGTRAETQYF	TGTGCCAGCAGGGAAGGGCTGACAGGTACTAGGGCAGAGACCCAGTACTTC
few	TRBV28	.	TRBJ2-2	CASSFFWVSYTGELFF	TGTGCCAGCAGTTTCTTCTGGGTCAGCTACACCGGGGAGCTGTTTTTT
few	TRBV7-2	.	TRBJ2-5	CASSSETSRFGETQYF	TGTGCCAGCAGCTCAGAAACTAGTCGTTTTGGAGAGACCCAGTACTTC
few	TRBV29-1	.	TRBJ2-7	CPGHITELGGYEQYF	TGCCCCGGCCACATTACAGAGTTGGGCGGCTACGAGCAGTACTTC
.	TRBV29-1	.	TRBJ1-1	CSVEGGARTEAFF	TGCAGCGTTGAGGGGGGGGCTCGGACTGAAGCTTTCTTT
.	TRBV9	TRBD1	TRBJ2-7	CASSVGGTAYEQYF	TGTGCCAGCAGCGTAGGAGGGACAGCGTACGAGCAGTACTTC
once	TRBV4-1	.	TRBJ2-7	CASSQEVQGIYEQYF	TGCGCCAGCAGCCAAGAGGTGCAGGGGATCTACGAGCAGTACTTC
few	TRBV29-1	TRBD2	TRBJ2-5	CSVRGAGGKETQYF	TGCAGCGTTAGGGGAGCGGGAGGAAAAGAGACCCAGTACTTC
.	TRBV4-3	.	TRBJ2-7	CASSQARGVEQYF	TGCGCCAGCAGCCAAGCCCGCGGGGTCGAGCAGTACTTC
.	TRBV7-9	TRBD1	TRBJ2-3	CASSFTGTGGDTQYF	TGTGCCAGCAGCTTCACCGGGACAGGGGGAGATACGCAGTATTTT
.	TRBV27	.	TRBJ1-5	CASRGGSSNQPQHF	TGTGCCAGCAGGGGGGGGTCTAGCAATCAGCCCCAGCATTTT
once	TRBV2	.	TRBJ2-7	CASSAPESSYEQYF	TGTGCCAGCAGTGCCCCGGAGAGCTCCTACGAGCAGTACTTC
few	TRBV6-5	.	TRBJ2-7	CASSPRSYEQYF	TGTGCCAGCAGTCCCCGGTCCTACGAGCAGTACTTC
few	TRBV30	.	TRBJ2-3	CAWTYGGSTDTQYF	TGTGCCTGGACGTACGGCGGGAGCACAGATACGCAGTATTTT
.	TRBV27	.	TRBJ2-6	CASSWVQGSGANVLTF	TGTGCCAGCAGTTGGGTCCAGGGGTCCGGGGCCAACGTCCTGACTTTC
.	TRBV27	.	TRBJ1-2	CASSGLANYGYTF	TGTGCCAGCAGTGGCCTAGCTAACTATGGCTACACCTTC
.	TRBV29-1	.	TRBJ1-1	CSVFLQAAFF	TGCAGCGTTTTTCTCCAGGCAGCTTTCTTT
.	TRBV19	TRBD1	TRBJ2-6	CASRKTGYGANVLTF	TGTGCCAGTAGAAAGACAGGGTATGGGGCCAACGTCCTGACTTTC
.	TRBV29-1	TRBD2	TRBJ2-3	CSVGLAGARLSDTQYF	TGCAGCGTTGGTCTAGCGGGGGCCCGTTTGTCAGATACGCAGTATTTT
.	TRBV27	.	TRBJ2-6	CATRRRGANVLTF	TGTGCCACCCGGAGAAGAGGGGCCAACGTCCTGACTTTC
.	TRBV28	TRBD1	TRBJ2-1	CASSRDRDYYNEQFF	TGTGCCAGCAGCAGGGACAGGGATTACTACAATGAGCAGTTCTTC
.	TRBV7-9	TRBD1	TRBJ1-5	CASSPGQGYDQPQHF	TGTGCCAGCAGCCCCGGACAGGGGTATGATCAGCCCCAGCATTTT
few	TRBV6-1	TRBD1	TRBJ2-5	CASQDRVEETQYF	TGTGCCAGCCAGGACAGGGTAGAAGAGACCCAGTACTTC
.	TRBV5-1	.	TRBJ2-7	CASSLTYDKGFYEQYF	TGCGCCAGCAGCTTGACATACGACAAGGGTTTCTACGAGCAGTACTTC
.	TRBV4-3	.	TRBJ1-1	CASSQDRAGMGTEAFF	TGCGCCAGCAGCCAAGATCGCGCAGGGATGGGAACTGAAGCTTTCTTT
.	TRBV4-1	.	TRBJ2-5	CASSLRISAPNSETQYF	TGCGCCAGCAGCCTCCGAATTAGCGCCCCCAACTCGGAGACCCAGTACTTC
.	TRBV5-4	TRBD1	TRBJ2-7	CASSLVGTGYHEQYF	TGTGCCAGCAGCTTGGTTGGGACAGGGTACCACGAGCAGTACTTC
.	TRBV29-1	TRBD2	TRBJ2-1	CSVEPWLAGYNEQFF	TGCAGCGTGGAGCCCTGGCTAGCGGGATACAATGAGCAGTTCTTC
few	TRBV5-1	.	TRBJ1-4	CASSLEGSPAPNEKLFF	TGCGCCAGCAGCTTGGAGGGGTCCCCCGCTCCTAATGAAAAACTGTTTTTT
once	TRBV7-9	.	TRBJ1-1	CASSLETTNTEAFF	TGTGCCAGCAGCTTAGAGACAACGAACACTGAAGCTTTCTTT
.	TRBV27	.	TRBJ2-2	CASSLYMAFDGELFF	TGTGCCAGCAGTCTCTACATGGCCTTTGACGGGGAGCTGTTTTTT
.	TRBV27	TRBD2	TRBJ2-2	CASSPGLAGVIGELFF	TGTGCCAGCAGTCCAGGACTAGCGGGAGTGATCGGGGAGCTGTTTTTT
.	TRBV6-6	TRBD1	TRBJ1-2	CASSRTGNYGYTF	TGTGCCAGCAGCCGGACAGGGAACTATGGCTACACCTTC
.	TRBV9	TRBD2	TRBJ2-3	CASSVTSGHTDTQYF	TGTGCCAGCAGCGTGACTAGCGGGCACACAGATACGCAGTATTTT
.	TRBV7-9	TRBD2	TRBJ2-7	CASSLEAGASYEQYF	TGTGCCAGCAGCTTAGAAGCGGGGGCCTCCTACGAGCAGTACTTC
.	TRBV9	.	TRBJ1-1	CASSEGQGSEAFF	TGTGCCAGCAGCGAAGGGCAGGGGAGTGAAGCTTTCTTT
.	TRBV30	.	TRBJ1-5	CAWSVSWEVPRAQHF	TGTGCCTGGAGTGTATCCTGGGAGGTCCCCAGGGCGCAGCATTTT